These 32 T cell receptor beta chains were sequenced from one sample in a study of T cells in Graves' hyperthyroidism and ophthalmopathy. RNA transcripts served as the template for amplifying TCR beta CDR3 regions. Initially, a first-round RT-PCR of the TCR CDR3 employed the HTBI primer set. TCRdb redid the calling of the multiplex PCR reads with MiXCR, one entry per CDR3 protein. Of 550,000 to 600,000 distinct CDR3 sequences detected, around 14% appear once; the ten largest clones hold roughly 7.7%. The sample consisted of blood. These receptors were obtained from a young woman with Graves' ophthalmopathy.

This clonotype was found many times. The chain couples TRBV6-1 to TRBJ2-1, with 10 bases identical to TRBD2. This CDR3 has 14 residues. Germline V gene lookup returns CDR1 MNHNS and CDR2 SASEGT. After removal of 7 bases from V and 8 bases from J, the junction contained 8 bases not matched to a gene. The CDR3 bases are TGTGCCAGCACCCCTAGCGGGAGTATATATGAGCAGTTCTTC. Its protein product is CASTPSGSIYEQFF.

This clonotype was picked up many times. This chain uses TRBV24-1 with TRBJ1-5, with unresolved D. CDR1 is KGHDR and CDR2 is SFDVKD in the germline V gene. This CDR3 is built from 13 residues. Trimming left V 9 bases short and J 3 bases short, with 11 bases between. CDR3 residues: CATPGRDNQPQHF. The CDR3 DNA follows: TGTGCCACCCCCGGCAGAGACAATCAGCCCCAGCATTTT.

This clonotype was observed a few times. CDR3 nucleotides: TGTGCCAGCAGTTTAAGGGGAGGGGGCACCGGGGAGCTGTTTTTT. Translation gives CASSLRGGGTGELFF. The chain links TRBV12-3 or TRBV12-4 to TRBJ2-2; D may be TRBD2 (7 bases). Trimming took 2 bases from V and 4 from J, leaving 11 bases between them. The CDR3 has 15 residues.

This clonotype was detected only a few times. This may be a read error, as it is one base from a much larger clone. The chain employs TRBV9 and TRBJ2-2; D unclear. V lost 0 bases and J lost 0, with 3 bases in between. The germline CDR1 and CDR2 sequences are SGDLS and YYNGEE. This CDR3 is 14 amino acids long. CDR3 protein: CASSVETNTGELFF. The CDR3 DNA reads TGTGCCAGCAGCGTAGAGACGAACACCGGGGAGCTGTTTTTT.

This clonotype was recorded at least ten times. V and J are TRBV30 and TRBJ1-1; unclear D gene. Germline values: CDR1 GTSNPN, CDR2 SVGIG (reference sequence). The CDR3 totals 11 residues. Trimming stripped 0 bases from V and 10 bases from J, with 9 bases between. The CDR3 reads CAWSVRVGAFF. The DNA for the CDR3 is TGTGCCTGGAGTGTAAGGGTGGGAGCTTTCTTT.

This clonotype came up many times. V gene TRBV28 combines with J gene TRBJ2-5; D may be TRBD2 (6 bases). Germline lookup yields CDR1 MDHEN and CDR2 SYDVKM. Trimming took 2 bases from V and 2 from J, leaving 9 bases between them. The CDR3 spans 14 residues. The CDR3 coding sequence is TGTGCCAGCAGTTTAGGAGGGCATCAAGAGACCCAGTACTTC. Translating it yields CASSLGGHQETQYF.

This clonotype was seen ten or more times. The chain combines TRBV28 with TRBJ2-2; D possibly uses TRBD1 or TRBD2 (5 bases each). CDR3 length: 16 residues. Trimming took off 6 bases at V and 5 bases at J, with 19 bases between the two ends. The germline V gene has CDR1 MDHEN and CDR2 SYDVKM. CDR3 nucleotides: TGTGCCAGCAGACTCGCCGGGACCGAGGGGACCGGGGAGCTGTTTTTT. Residues: CASRLAGTEGTGELFF.

The CDR3 here is CSASPRDYRGYTF. CDR3 bases: TGCAGTGCTAGCCCCAGGGATTATCGTGGCTACACCTTC. The rearrangement links TRBV20-1 to TRBJ1-2; TRBD1 might be the D (5 bases). The V end lost 3 bases, the J end lost 7 bases, and 15 bases lay between the germline ends. Germline assignment: CDR1 DFQATT and CDR2 SNEGSKA (reference sequence). This CDR3 spans 13 amino acids.

This clonotype was observed at least ten times. This sequence joins TRBV6-2 or TRBV6-3 and TRBJ2-7; tentative D call: TRBD2 (5 bases). The CDR3 length is 16 residues. Germline assignment: CDR1 MNHEY and CDR2 SVGEGT. V dropped 2 bases and J dropped 0 bases, with 14 bases sitting between them. The chain's CDR3 is CASSYVAGQASYEQYF. The DNA for the CDR3 is TGTGCCAGCAGTTACGTTGCGGGCCAGGCCTCCTACGAGCAGTACTTC.

This clonotype was found many times. This chain connects TRBV30 to TRBJ1-1; weak D call: TRBD1 (6 bases). The CDR3 is made up of 10 amino acids. V lost 5 bases, J lost 11 bases, and 12 bases lay in between. Germline-derived CDR1 and CDR2 are GTSNPN and SVGIG (reference sequence). The CDR3 region is CAWGQRSAFF. As DNA, the CDR3 is TGTGCCTGGGGACAGCGAAGCGCTTTCTTT.

The rearrangement joins TRBV29-1 to TRBJ2-7; D is tentatively TRBD1 or TRBD2 (5 bases each). In germline, CDR1 is SQVTM, CDR2 ANQGSEA. CDR3 length equals 11 residues. The germline V and J ends were trimmed by 7 bases and 7 bases, with 14 bases remaining between them. CDR3 protein: CSARDGGEQYF. DNA of the CDR3: TGCAGCGCCCGGGACGGAGGAGAGCAGTACTTC.

The table lists this clonotype with many counts. This sequence joins TRBV28 and TRBJ1-6, with D perhaps TRBD1 (6 bases). Per germline, CDR1 MDHEN and CDR2 SYDVKM. Deletions cut 5 bases from V and 3 bases from J, with 14 bases between. There are 16 residues in the CDR3. CDR3 protein: CASSDPDRLYNSPLHF. As DNA, the CDR3 is TGTGCCAGCAGTGACCCCGACAGGCTCTATAATTCACCCCTCCACTTT. Together with reference TRBV28 and TRBJ1-6, the CDR3 gives the full variable domain: DVKVTQSSRYLVKRTGEKVFLECVQDMDHENMFWYRQDPGLGLRLIYFSYDVKMKEKGDIPEGYSVSREKKERFSLILESASTNQTSMYLCASSDPDRLYNSPLHFGNGTRLTVT.

In its sample, this clonotype was seen many times. This chain joins TRBV29-1 and TRBJ2-7; 14 nucleotides agree with TRBD2. The CDR3 contains 13 residues. Germline lookup yields CDR1 SQVTM and CDR2 ANQGSEA. With 7 bases clipped from V and 9 bases from J, the junction kept 8 bases outside the gene matches. Here the CDR3 DNA reads TGCAGCGCTCTAGCGACTAGCGGGAGGGCGCAGTACTTC. Translating gives CSALATSGRAQYF.

The gene calls are TRBV19 and TRBJ1-2, with D possibly being TRBD1 (5 bases). This CDR3 is built from 12 residues. Trimming pared 2 bases from V and 7 bases from J, leaving 8 bases between. Germline-derived CDR1 and CDR2 are LNHDA and SQIVND (reference sequence). Written as DNA, the CDR3 is TGTGCCAGTAGTATATGGGGGTCTGGCTACACCTTC. Encoded protein: CASSIWGSGYTF.

This clonotype appeared many times. V is TRBV28 and J is TRBJ1-1; TRBD1 agrees at 10 bases. The V segment lost 6 bases and the J segment 4 bases; nucleotides outside the gene matches: 5. CDR1 and CDR2 from the germline V gene are MDHEN and SYDVKM. The CDR3 totals 14 residues. Here the CDR3 reads CASRSGQGFTEAFF. DNA for the CDR3: TGTGCCAGCAGGTCGGGACAGGGGTTCACTGAAGCTTTCTTT.

There are a few counts of this clonotype. The rearrangement joins TRBV11-3 to TRBJ2-1; weak D call: TRBD1 (6 bases). V was shortened by 5 bases and J by 12 bases, with 17 bases between the two germline ends. The CDR3 covers 13 residues. The V gene's germline CDR1 is SGHNT and CDR2 YENEEA. The CDR3 DNA reads TGTGCCAGCAGCCCCCCCCCGGGACAAACGCAGTTCTTC. Encoded protein: CASSPPPGQTQFF.

This clonotype was recorded many times. The chain couples TRBV28 to TRBJ2-7; 8 nucleotides align to TRBD1. Per the germline V gene, CDR1 is MDHEN and CDR2 is SYDVKM. Trimming at V came to 3 bases and at J to 5 bases, leaving 6 bases not matched to a gene. The CDR3 totals 14 residues. CDR3: CASSLTGVIDEQYF. CDR3 coding DNA: TGTGCCAGCAGTTTGACAGGGGTCATCGACGAGCAGTACTTC.

This clonotype came up a few times. DNA for the CDR3: TGTGCCAGTAGACCGCGAGGGGGGACCCAGTACTTC. Translation: CASRPRGGTQYF. The chain uses TRBV19 and TRBJ2-5; a possible D gene is TRBD1 (6 bases). The V gene lost 6 bases and the J gene lost 7 bases, with 12 bases spanning the gap. This CDR3 spans 12 amino acids. In germline, CDR1 is LNHDA, CDR2 SQIVND (reference sequence).

This clonotype was seen only once. DNA for the CDR3: TGTGCCAGCAGCCCATCAGCCGGGACAGGATCTTACAATGAGCAGTTCTTC. Its translation is CASSPSAGTGSYNEQFF. The rearrangement links TRBV7-3 to TRBJ2-1, with TRBD1 matching over 8 bases. V gave up 5 bases and J gave up 4 bases; unmatched junction bases: 13. The CDR3 contains 17 residues. In germline, CDR1 is SGHTA, CDR2 FQGTGA.

A few counts support this clonotype. This chain joins TRBV27 and TRBJ2-1; D uncertain. V lost 4 bases and J 7 bases, leaving 11 bases between the germline ends. This CDR3 spans 13 amino acids. CDR1 MNHEY and CDR2 SMNVEV come from the germline V gene (reference sequence). CDR3: CASSYQSWNEQFF. Here the CDR3 DNA reads TGTGCCAGCAGTTACCAGAGCTGGAATGAGCAGTTCTTC.

V is TRBV9 and J is TRBJ1-1; 9 positions match TRBD1. Germline V CDR1 and CDR2: SGDLS, YYNGEE. V was clipped by 3 bases and J by 0 bases; unmatched bases: 6. The CDR3 is 16 amino acids. CDR3 coding DNA: TGTGCCAGCAGCGGACGACAGGGGGTGATGAACACTGAAGCTTTCTTT. It yields the protein CASSGRQGVMNTEAFF.

This clonotype has a count of ten or more. In DNA, the CDR3 is TGTGCCAGCAGGGGGACTAGCGGGAGGTGGGGTGACAATGAGCAGTTCTTC. Translated, it gives CASRGTSGRWGDNEQFF. The V and J genes are TRBV6-1 and TRBJ2-1, with TRBD2 matching 15 bases. This CDR3 has 17 amino acids. The germline V gene has CDR1 MNHNS and CDR2 SASEGT. V was clipped by 6 bases and J by 5 bases; unmatched bases: 8.

The genes are TRBV9 and TRBJ2-1; D not resolved. V lost 5 bases, J lost 5 bases, and 17 bases lay in between. Germline values: CDR1 SGDLS, CDR2 YYNGEE. The CDR3 consists of 15 residues. CDR3 in amino acids: CASSESGRRHNEQFF. The CDR3 coding sequence is TGTGCCAGCAGTGAATCAGGCAGGAGACACAATGAGCAGTTCTTC.

This clonotype turned up a few times. V is TRBV4-1 and J is TRBJ2-7; the D call may be TRBD1 or TRBD2 (5 bases each). The CDR3 is 16 residues long. V gave up 3 bases and J gave up 2 bases, with 17 bases separating them. From germline, CDR1 is MGHRA and CDR2 YSYEKL. For the CDR3, the DNA is TGCGCCAGCAGCCACACCCTCTTCGGGGCGGCCTACGAGCAGTACTTC. Its translation is CASSHTLFGAAYEQYF.

This clonotype came up many times. The chain employs TRBV6-1 and TRBJ2-7; D may be TRBD1 or TRBD2 (5 bases each). Germline CDR1 is MNHNS and CDR2 is SASEGT. V shed 2 bases and J shed 2 bases, with 10 bases lying between them. This CDR3 comprises 14 residues. Here the CDR3 reads CASSEWGSPYEQYF. CDR3 nucleotides: TGTGCCAGCAGTGAATGGGGGAGCCCCTACGAGCAGTACTTC.

The CDR3 nucleotides are TGCAGCGTTGAAACCCTTGGGACTCCGAGCTCCTACGAGCAGTACTTC. The encoded protein is CSVETLGTPSSYEQYF. This chain uses TRBV29-1 with TRBJ2-7; perhaps TRBD2 as D (6 bases). V dropped 2 bases and J dropped 0 bases, with 17 bases sitting between them. Germline values: CDR1 SQVTM, CDR2 ANQGSEA. This CDR3 contains 16 residues.

This clonotype was seen a handful of times. V is TRBV7-9 and J is TRBJ1-5; D is uncertain. Trimming stripped 6 bases from V and 5 bases from J, with 11 bases between. CDR1 is SEHNR and CDR2 is FQNEAQ in the germline V gene (reference sequence). The length of the CDR3 is 13 residues. CDR3 in amino acids: CASSSTEDQPQHF. In DNA, the CDR3 is TGTGCCAGCAGTTCCACGGAGGATCAGCCCCAGCATTTT.

Ten or more counts support this clonotype. V and J are TRBV11-2 and TRBJ2-1, with D possibly being TRBD2 (5 bases). Germline V gene data show CDR1 as SGHAT and CDR2 as FQNNGV. V lost 2 bases, J lost 5 bases, and 22 bases lay in between. The CDR3 spans 18 residues. The CDR3 coding sequence is TGTGCCAGCAGCTTATCCCAGTTCGAGGGAGCAACGGACAATGAGCAGTTCTTC. As protein: CASSLSQFEGATDNEQFF.

The rearrangement joins TRBV19 to TRBJ2-1, with 12 bases that match TRBD2. The CDR3 is 15 residues long. V lost 6 bases and J lost 10; bases outside the gene matches: 10. Germline assignment: CDR1 LNHDA and CDR2 SQIVND (reference sequence). Written as DNA, the CDR3 is TGTGCCAGTAGCCTAGCGGGAGGGGCGAGTGGAGAGCAGTTCTTC. The encoded protein is CASSLAGGASGEQFF.

This clonotype was recorded at least ten times. This sequence joins TRBV7-9 and TRBJ2-1, with 9 bases lining up with TRBD1. The length of the CDR3 is 14 residues. V shed 7 bases, J shed 7 bases, and the junction held 8 bases outside the gene matches. Germline CDR1 SEHNR, CDR2 FQNEAQ (reference sequence). The CDR3 nucleotides read TGTGCCAGCATAACAGGGGGCCGCAGGAATGAGCAGTTCTTC. It codes for CASITGGRRNEQFF.

This clonotype was seen ten or more times. The chain joins TRBV20-1 to TRBJ1-1; TRBD1 aligns across 8 bases. The germline CDR1 and CDR2 sequences are DFQATT and SNEGSKA (reference sequence). The CDR3 consists of 14 residues. The ends lost 1 base at V and 1 base at J; junction bases unmatched: 2. The CDR3 sequence: CSARGTGTNTEAFF. CDR3 nucleotides: TGCAGTGCTAGAGGGACAGGGACGAACACTGAAGCTTTCTTT.

J is TRBJ2-7 and V is TRBV12-3 or TRBV12-4; TRBD2 aligns across 11 bases. CDR3 length: 16 amino acids. Losses at the gene ends were 3 bases for V and 3 bases for J; bases not matched to a gene: 7. CDR3 sequence: CASSLPGTSGFYEQYF. The DNA of the CDR3 is TGTGCCAGCAGTTTGCCCGGGACTAGCGGTTTCTACGAGCAGTACTTC.